The clone carrying this TCR beta chain showed up just a few times. Its antigen is still unknown. The CDR3 spans 14 residues. Germline CDR1 reads GTSNPN; CDR2 reads SVGIG (reference sequence). The ends were cut back, 0 bases at V and 3 bases at J, with 12 bases in the middle. This sample is drawn from a study of beta chain features in type 1 diabetes. Study findings and constraints: In type 1 diabetes patients, VDJ junctions had fewer insertions; deletions at these junctions were more frequent. Across all four CD4+ subsets, people with type 1 diabetes showed modestly shorter TCRB CDR3s. PCR might favor shorter templates, equally in patients and controls.

Every isolated RNA sample was fully reverse transcribed, so sequencing captured expressed TCRB transcripts. Method: immunoSEQ multiplex PCR; TCRdb's copy keeps in-frame clones and lacks some. The table records about 300,000 clones, 13% of them present only once. Averaging around 110 mL, one heparinised blood draw came from each individual donor. Sorted CD4+ subsets: naive, central memory, regulatory, stem cell-like memory (CD45RO/CCR7/CD25/CD127/CD95/CD27 panel). Material for sequencing was naive CD4+ T cells from blood. The chain joins TRBV30 to TRBJ2-7, with D perhaps matching TRBD2 (6 bases). The clonotype was recovered from a woman younger than 30 with type 1 diabetes. Here the CDR3 reads CAWSVGRGGYEQYF. The CDR3 bases are TGTGCCTGGAGTGTAGGTCGGGGAGGCTACGAGCAGTACTTC.